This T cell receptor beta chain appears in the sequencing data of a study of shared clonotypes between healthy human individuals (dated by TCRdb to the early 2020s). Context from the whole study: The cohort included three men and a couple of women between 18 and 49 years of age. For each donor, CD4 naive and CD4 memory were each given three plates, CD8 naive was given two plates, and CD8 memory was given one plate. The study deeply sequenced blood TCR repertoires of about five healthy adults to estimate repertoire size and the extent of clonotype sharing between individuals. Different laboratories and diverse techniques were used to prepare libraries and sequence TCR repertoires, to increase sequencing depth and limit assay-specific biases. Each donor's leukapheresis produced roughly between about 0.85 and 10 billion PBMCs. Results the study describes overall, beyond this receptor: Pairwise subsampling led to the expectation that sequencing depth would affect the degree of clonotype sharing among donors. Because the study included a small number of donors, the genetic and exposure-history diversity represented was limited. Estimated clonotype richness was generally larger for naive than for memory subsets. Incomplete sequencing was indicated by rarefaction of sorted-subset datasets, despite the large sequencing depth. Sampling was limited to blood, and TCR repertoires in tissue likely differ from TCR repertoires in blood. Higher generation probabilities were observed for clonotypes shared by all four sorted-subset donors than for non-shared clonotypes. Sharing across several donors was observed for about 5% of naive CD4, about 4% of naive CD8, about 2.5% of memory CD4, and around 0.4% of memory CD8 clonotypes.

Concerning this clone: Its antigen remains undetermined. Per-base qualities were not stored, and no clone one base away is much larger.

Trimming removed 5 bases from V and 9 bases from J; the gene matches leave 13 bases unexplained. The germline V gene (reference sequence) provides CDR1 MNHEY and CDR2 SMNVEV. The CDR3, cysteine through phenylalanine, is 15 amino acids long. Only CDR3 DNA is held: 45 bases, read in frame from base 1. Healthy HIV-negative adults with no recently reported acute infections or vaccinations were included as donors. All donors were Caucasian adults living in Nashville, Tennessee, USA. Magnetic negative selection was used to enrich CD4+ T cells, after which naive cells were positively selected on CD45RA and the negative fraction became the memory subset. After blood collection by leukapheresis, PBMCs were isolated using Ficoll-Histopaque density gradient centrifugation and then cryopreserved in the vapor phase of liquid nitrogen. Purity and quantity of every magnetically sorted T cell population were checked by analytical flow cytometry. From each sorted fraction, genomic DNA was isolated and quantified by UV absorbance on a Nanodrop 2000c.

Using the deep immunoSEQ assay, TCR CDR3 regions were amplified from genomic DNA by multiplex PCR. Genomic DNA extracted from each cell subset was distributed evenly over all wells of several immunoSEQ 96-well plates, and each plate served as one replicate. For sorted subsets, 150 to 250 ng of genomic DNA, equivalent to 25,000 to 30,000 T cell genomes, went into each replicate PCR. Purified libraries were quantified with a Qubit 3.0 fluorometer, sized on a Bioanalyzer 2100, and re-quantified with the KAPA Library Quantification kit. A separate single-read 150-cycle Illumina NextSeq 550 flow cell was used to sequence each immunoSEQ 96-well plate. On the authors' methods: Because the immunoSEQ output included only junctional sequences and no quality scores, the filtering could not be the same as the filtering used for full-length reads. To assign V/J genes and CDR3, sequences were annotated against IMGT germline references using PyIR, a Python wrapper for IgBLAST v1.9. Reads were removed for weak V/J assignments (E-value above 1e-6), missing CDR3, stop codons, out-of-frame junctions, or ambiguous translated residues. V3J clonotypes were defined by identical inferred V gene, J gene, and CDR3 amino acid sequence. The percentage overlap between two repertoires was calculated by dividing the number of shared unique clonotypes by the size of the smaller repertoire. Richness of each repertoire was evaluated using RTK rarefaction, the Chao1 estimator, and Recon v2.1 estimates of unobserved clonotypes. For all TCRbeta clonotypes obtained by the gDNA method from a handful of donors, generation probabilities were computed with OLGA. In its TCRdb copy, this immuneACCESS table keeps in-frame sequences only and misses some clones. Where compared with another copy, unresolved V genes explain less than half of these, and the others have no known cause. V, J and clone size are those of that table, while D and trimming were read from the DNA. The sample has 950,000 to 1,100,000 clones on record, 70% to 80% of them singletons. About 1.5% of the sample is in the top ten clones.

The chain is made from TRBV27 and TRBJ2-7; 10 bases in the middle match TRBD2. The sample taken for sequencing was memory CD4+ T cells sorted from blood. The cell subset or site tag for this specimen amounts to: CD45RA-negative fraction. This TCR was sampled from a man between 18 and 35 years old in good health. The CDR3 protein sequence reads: CASSPSSLAGVRQYF. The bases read TGTGCCAGCAGTCCCTCCAGCCTAGCGGGGGTACGGCAGTACTTC.